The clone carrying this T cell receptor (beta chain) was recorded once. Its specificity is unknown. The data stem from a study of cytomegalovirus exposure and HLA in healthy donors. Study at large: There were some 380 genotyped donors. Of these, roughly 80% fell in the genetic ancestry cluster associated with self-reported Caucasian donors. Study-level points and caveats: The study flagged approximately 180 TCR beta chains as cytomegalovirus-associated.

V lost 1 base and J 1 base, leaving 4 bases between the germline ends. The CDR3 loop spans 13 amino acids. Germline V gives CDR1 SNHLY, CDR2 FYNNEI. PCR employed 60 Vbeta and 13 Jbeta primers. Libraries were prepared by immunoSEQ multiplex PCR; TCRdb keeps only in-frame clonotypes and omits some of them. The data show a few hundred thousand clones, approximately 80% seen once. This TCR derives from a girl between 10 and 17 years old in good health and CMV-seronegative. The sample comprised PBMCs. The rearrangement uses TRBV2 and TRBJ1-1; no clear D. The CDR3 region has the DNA TGTGCCAGCAGTGAAGGGCCGAACACTGAAGCTTTCTTT. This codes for CASSEGPNTEAFF.